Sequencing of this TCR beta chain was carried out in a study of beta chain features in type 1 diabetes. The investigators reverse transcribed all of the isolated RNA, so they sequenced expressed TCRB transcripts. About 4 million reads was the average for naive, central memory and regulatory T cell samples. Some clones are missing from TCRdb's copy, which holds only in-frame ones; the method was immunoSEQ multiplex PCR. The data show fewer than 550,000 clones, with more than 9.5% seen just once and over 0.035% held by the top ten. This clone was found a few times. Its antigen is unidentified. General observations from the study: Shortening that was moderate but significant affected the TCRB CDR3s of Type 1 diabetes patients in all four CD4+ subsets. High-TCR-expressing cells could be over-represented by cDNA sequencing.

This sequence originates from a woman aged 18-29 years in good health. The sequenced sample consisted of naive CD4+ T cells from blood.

The CDR3 DNA is TGTGCCAGCAGTACGGACAGGGGAAGCGAGCAGTACTTC. It encodes CASSTDRGSEQYF. This chain connects TRBV6-5 to TRBJ2-7, with 9 bases fitting TRBD1. Unmatched junction bases numbered 5, after V lost 5 bases and J lost 6 bases. Per germline, CDR1 MNHEY and CDR2 SVGAGI. CDR3 length equals 13 residues.